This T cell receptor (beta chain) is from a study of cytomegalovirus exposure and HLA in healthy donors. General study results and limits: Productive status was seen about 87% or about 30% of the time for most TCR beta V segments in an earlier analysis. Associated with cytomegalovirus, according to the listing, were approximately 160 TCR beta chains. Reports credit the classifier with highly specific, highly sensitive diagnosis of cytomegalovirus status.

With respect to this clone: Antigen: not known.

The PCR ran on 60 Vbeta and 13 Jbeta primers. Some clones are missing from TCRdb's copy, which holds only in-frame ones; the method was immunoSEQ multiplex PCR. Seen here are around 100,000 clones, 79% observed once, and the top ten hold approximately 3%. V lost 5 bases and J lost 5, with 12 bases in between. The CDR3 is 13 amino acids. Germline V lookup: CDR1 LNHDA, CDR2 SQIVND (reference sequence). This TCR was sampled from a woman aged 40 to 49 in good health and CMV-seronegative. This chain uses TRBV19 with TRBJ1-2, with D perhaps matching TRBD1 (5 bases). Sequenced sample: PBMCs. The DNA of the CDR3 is TGTGCCAGTAGTGTACAGGTTGAATATGGCTACACCTTC. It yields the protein CASSVQVEYGYTF.